The 14 T cell receptor beta chains reported below all come from one sample, sequenced in a study of graft-versus-host responses after intestinal transplantation. No antigen is known for these receptors. Libraries were prepared by immunoSEQ multiplex PCR; TCRdb keeps only in-frame clonotypes and omits some of them. The table lists 130,000 or so clones, 80% to 95% of them singletons, with approximately 0.2% in the top ten. The sequencing used unstimulated CD4+ T cells sorted from spleen or lymph node cells, collected before intestinal transplant. These receptors were collected from a human donor who received an intestinal transplant.

On this clone: At one boundary the junction diverges from the germline segment, which might be a read error. This chain links TRBV7-2 with TRBJ2-7, with 9 bases fitting TRBD2. In germline, CDR1 is SGHTA, CDR2 FQGNSA. This CDR3 comprises 13 residues. This CDR3 reads CASRLAGGIEQYF. The DNA for the CDR3 is TGTGCCAGCCGCTTGGCGGGAGGGATAGAGCAGTACTTC.

The chain links TRBV2 to TRBJ2-3; the D gene is possibly TRBD1 (6 bases). Trimming removed 2 bases from V and 1 base from J, with 25 bases in between. CDR1 and CDR2 from the germline V gene are SNHLY and FYNNEI. This CDR3 spans 20 amino acids. CDR3 bases: TGTGCCAGCAGTGAATCGGGCTTCCAGGGCTGGGGACAAGGCACAGATACGCAGTATTTT. This encodes CASSESGFQGWGQGTDTQYF.

This chain joins TRBV5-1 and TRBJ2-5; D gene unclear. The CDR3 runs 14 residues. From germline, CDR1 is SGHRS and CDR2 YFSETQ. V gave up 0 bases and J gave up 2 bases, with 8 bases separating them. The DNA for the CDR3 is TGCGCCAGCAGCTTGGTTAGCAGACAAGAGACCCAGTACTTC. Residues: CASSLVSRQETQYF.

The chain is built from TRBV6-5 and TRBJ2-6; no reliable D call. Deletions cut 2 bases from V and 4 bases from J, with 12 bases between. CDR1 and CDR2 from the germline V gene are MNHEY and SVGAGI. The CDR3 consists of 16 residues. The CDR3 region is CASSYSLILGANVLTF. CDR3 bases: TGTGCCAGCAGTTACAGTCTAATATTAGGGGCCAACGTCCTGACTTTC.

The chain employs TRBV7-6 and TRBJ1-2, with 7 bases that match TRBD1. Germline CDR1 and CDR2: SGHVS and FNYEAQ. The CDR3 contains 15 residues. With 1 base clipped from V and 0 bases from J, the junction kept 2 bases outside the gene matches. CDR3 DNA: TGTGCCAGCAGCTTAGAAGGGGGCCCTAACTATGGCTACACCTTC. It translates to CASSLEGGPNYGYTF.

The chain links TRBV19 to TRBJ2-7; 8 positions agree with TRBD2. Germline values: CDR1 LNHDA, CDR2 SQIVND (reference sequence). The CDR3 covers 14 residues. V was clipped by 3 bases and J by 2 bases; unmatched bases: 3. In DNA, the CDR3 is TGTGCCAGTAGTATCGTTAGCGGGACCTACGAGCAGTACTTC. Its translation is CASSIVSGTYEQYF.

The chain links TRBV18 to TRBJ2-7; 11 nucleotides agree with TRBD1. The germline V gene encodes CDR1 KGHSH and CDR2 LQKENI. The CDR3 runs to 14 residues. V was pared by 6 bases and J by 7 bases, with 8 bases of the junction left unmatched. The CDR3 protein is CASSQIGTGGEQYF. The CDR3 DNA sequence: TGTGCCAGCTCCCAAATCGGGACAGGGGGAGAGCAGTACTTC.

V and J are TRBV27 and TRBJ1-1; 7 bases are shared with TRBD1. The CDR3 is 13 residues long. Germline CDR1 MNHEY, CDR2 SMNVEV (reference sequence). The V segment lost 5 bases and the J segment 4 bases; nucleotides outside the gene matches: 4. Here the CDR3 DNA reads TGTGCCAGCAGTCGGACAGGTTCCACTGAAGCTTTCTTT. This gives the protein CASSRTGSTEAFF.

The chain carries TRBV10-3 and TRBJ2-3, with D possibly TRBD2 on 6 matching bases. The germline CDR1 and CDR2 sequences are ENHRY and SYGVKD. V lost 4 bases and J lost 2, with 16 bases in between. This CDR3 comprises 16 residues. Here the CDR3 reads CAISGVAVSNTDTQYF. The DNA for the CDR3 is TGTGCCATCAGTGGGGTAGCGGTGAGCAACACAGATACGCAGTATTTT.

On this clone itself: The junction shows a germline mismatch at one end, possibly a read error. This chain connects TRBV5-1 to TRBJ1-6, with 8 positions matching TRBD1. This CDR3 has 16 residues. The V gene's germline CDR1 is SGHRS and CDR2 YFSETQ. For the CDR3, the DNA is TGCGCCAGCAGTTTGGACAGGGCGGCGAGGAATTCACCCCTCCACTTT. Translating it yields CASSLDRAARNSPLHF.

This clone has a single count. The genes are TRBV19 and TRBJ1-5; D gene unclear. The CDR3 spans 14 residues. Trimming cost V 3 bases and J 2 bases, with 8 bases left between them. The V gene's germline CDR1 is LNHDA and CDR2 SQIVND (reference sequence). The CDR3, as DNA: TGTGCCAGTAGTATGGTAACAGGCAATCAGCCCCAGCATTTT. This translates into CASSMVTGNQPQHF.

In its sample, this clone was seen once. The gene calls are TRBV28 and TRBJ2-1, with D unresolved. This CDR3 has 14 amino acids. In germline, CDR1 is MDHEN, CDR2 SYDVKM. Trimming stripped 3 bases from V and 3 bases from J, with 9 bases between. CDR3: CASSFSDRYNEQFF. The CDR3 DNA follows: TGTGCCAGCAGTTTTTCCGACCGCTACAATGAGCAGTTCTTC.

The rearrangement links TRBV19 to TRBJ2-2; TRBD2 is a possible D gene (6 bases). Germline CDR1 and CDR2: LNHDA and SQIVND (reference sequence). The CDR3 sequence is 17 residues long. V lost 8 bases to trimming and J lost 0 bases, with 19 bases between them. The CDR3 region is CASGGTSLRANTGELFF. CDR3 in DNA: TGTGCCAGTGGAGGGACTTCCTTACGCGCGAACACCGGGGAGCTGTTTTTT.

V is TRBV28 and J is TRBJ1-1; the match to TRBD1 covers 8 bases. Trimming cost V 6 bases and J 1 base; bases outside gene matches: 4. This CDR3 is built from 14 residues. Germline CDR1 is MDHEN and CDR2 is SYDVKM. As DNA, the CDR3 is TGTGCCAGCAGCCCAGGGGGCCCGAACACTGAAGCTTTCTTT. This translates into CASSPGGPNTEAFF. Using reference TRBV28 and TRBJ1-1 for the parts outside the CDR3, the full variable domain is DVKVTQSSRYLVKRTGEKVFLECVQDMDHENMFWYRQDPGLGLRLIYFSYDVKMKEKGDIPEGYSVSREKKERFSLILESASTNQTSMYLCASSPGGPNTEAFFGQGTRLTVV.